This T cell receptor beta chain was identified in a study of regulatory T cells in long-lasting Graves disease. The table lists this clonotype with many counts. Assembly of TCR beta libraries relied on iRepertoire HTBI primers together with Arm-PCR of CDR3 regions. Via MiXCR, TCRdb re-called the multiplex PCR reads, giving one row per CDR3 protein. There are 440,000 or so distinct CDR3 sequences in the sample; under 15% occur only once, and 16% lies in the top ten. Specified time point: newly diagnosed GD, antithyroid drugs for less than 3 months. Making the TCR library involved RNA that had been extracted from PBMCs. The CDR3 consists of 14 residues. Looked up from germline, CDR1 is SGHDT and CDR2 is YYEEEE. J lost 8 bases, V lost 0 bases, and 1 base had no gene match. The sample was also reused in another study, on T cells in Graves' hyperthyroidism and ophthalmopathy. From that report: Over 18 months, lack of ophthalmopathy progression marked Graves' hyperthyroidism as stable.

The chain recombines TRBV5-6 with TRBJ2-1; 11 bases align to TRBD2. This sample comprised peripheral blood mononuclear cells (PBMCs), obtained at new diagnosis, from a patient treated with antithyroid drugs. This TCR came from a woman aged 25 to 39 with Graves disease. The CDR3 here is CASSLGSGRDEQFF. The CDR3 DNA reads as TGTGCCAGCAGCTTGGGTAGCGGGAGGGATGAGCAGTTCTTC.